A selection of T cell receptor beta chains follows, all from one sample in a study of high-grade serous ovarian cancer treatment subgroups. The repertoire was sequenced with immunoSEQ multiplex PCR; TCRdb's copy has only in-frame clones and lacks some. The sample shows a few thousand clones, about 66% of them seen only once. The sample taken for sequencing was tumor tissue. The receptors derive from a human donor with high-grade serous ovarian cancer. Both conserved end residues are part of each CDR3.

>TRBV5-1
CASSLVGTGDGYTF
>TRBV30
CAFTDGGVSYEQYF
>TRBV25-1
CASRLDREAFF
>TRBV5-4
CASSPSHGNTEAFF
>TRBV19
CASDRGPTGEAFF
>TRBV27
CASSLSGEMINTEAFF
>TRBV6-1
CASTGGGLYEQYF
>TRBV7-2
CASSLSPHRKGRVNTEAFF
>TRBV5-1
CASRQGTLTQETQYF
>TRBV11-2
CASSHDRGPTSSGANVLTF
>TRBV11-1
CASSLPVSTDTIYF
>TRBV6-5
CASRVPGTAYEQYF
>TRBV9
CASSDSAESSGNTIYF
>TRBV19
CASSIRGASLDTDTQYF
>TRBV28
CASSSAPGVATSTGNTIYF
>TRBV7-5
CASSWGETGGYTF
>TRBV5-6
CASTTIKNRGAFYEQYF
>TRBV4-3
CASSQERDASSYEQYF
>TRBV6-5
CASSYSLFQNTEAFF
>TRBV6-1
CASSVQPDGWELFF
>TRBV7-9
CASSLAGLTSYNEQFF
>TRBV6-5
CASSSSPYEQYF
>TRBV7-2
CASSLPDSTAFF
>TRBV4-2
CASSLGREAFF
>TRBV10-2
CASSDGGGAYGYTF
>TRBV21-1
CASSKKFAGQENNEQFF
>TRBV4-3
CASSLDRATEAFF
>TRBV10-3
CAIIAGYKAFF
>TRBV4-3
CASSQGTSGGQMNTQYF
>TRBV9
CASSEGQADYEQYF
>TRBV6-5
CASSQQGAHGYTF
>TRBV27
CASSPSESGSPYEQYF
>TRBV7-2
CASSFLNTEAFF
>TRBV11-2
CASSLDTSNTEAFF
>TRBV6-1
CASIGTGTYEQYF
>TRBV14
CASSQGSMNTEAFF
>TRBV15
CATSRSKWNTEAFF
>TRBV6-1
CASRYNEQFF
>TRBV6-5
CASRVAGAYEQYF
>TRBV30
CAWSVLWGPGYEQYF
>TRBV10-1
CASSERGGSYNEQFF
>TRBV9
CASSVRGASGVSTDTQYF